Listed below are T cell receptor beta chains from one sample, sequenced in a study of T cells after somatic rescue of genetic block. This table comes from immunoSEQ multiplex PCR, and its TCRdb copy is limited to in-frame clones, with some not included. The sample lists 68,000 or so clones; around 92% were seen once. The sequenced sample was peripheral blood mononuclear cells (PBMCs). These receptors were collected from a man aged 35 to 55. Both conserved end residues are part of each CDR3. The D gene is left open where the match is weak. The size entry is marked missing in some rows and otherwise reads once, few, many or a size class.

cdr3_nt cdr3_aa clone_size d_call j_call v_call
TGTGCCAGCAGCTTTATGGAGTACAATGAGCAGTTCTTC CASSFMEYNEQFF NA NA TRBJ2-1 TRBV5-6
TGTGCCAGCAGCGAGGGACAGGTGAGACAAGAGACCCAGTACTTC CASSEGQVRQETQYF NA TRBD1 TRBJ2-5 TRBV5-5
TGTGCCAGCAGTGAAGGGGGGTCTCATCAGCCCCAGCATTTT CASSEGGSHQPQHF NA NA TRBJ1-5 TRBV2
TGCGCCAGCAGTCAATCGAGGGTCAGCTCCTATAATTCACCCCTCCACTTT CASSQSRVSSYNSPLHF NA NA TRBJ1-6 TRBV23-1
TGTGCCAGCAGTGAAGCGTGGCAGGGCGAAGAGACCCAGTACTTC CASSEAWQGEETQYF few NA TRBJ2-5 TRBV2
TGCAGCTCCTCCGGGACGATCGTTTTAGCAGATACGCAGTATTTT CSSSGTIVLADTQYF NA NA TRBJ2-3 TRBV29-1
TGTGCCAGCAGTTTAACAGGGGGCGCTTTCCCCTCGTACGAGCAGTACTTC CASSLTGGAFPSYEQYF NA TRBD1 TRBJ2-7 TRBV7-9
TGTGCCAGCAGCTTAGTTCGGACCGGGGAGCTGTTTTTT CASSLVRTGELFF NA NA TRBJ2-2 TRBV11-2
TGTGCCAGCAGCCAAGGGACTCTGGGGGAGCAGTACTTC CASSQGTLGEQYF NA NA TRBJ2-7 TRBV11-2
TGTGCCAGCAGCAAAGAAAGGACAGGGAAGGGTTGTGAGCAGTTCTTC CASSKERTGKGCEQFF NA NA TRBJ2-1 TRBV21-1
TGTGCCAGCAGCTTAGTACCCGGACTAGCGGGAGGGGATGAGCAGTTCTTC CASSLVPGLAGGDEQFF few TRBD2 TRBJ2-1 TRBV7-9
TGTGCCAGCAGGGGTCTAGATTTTTTTGATGGCTACACCTTC CASRGLDFFDGYTF NA NA TRBJ1-2 TRBV6-1
TGTGCCAGCAGCAGGGACGGCGATAGCACAGATACGCAGTATTTT CASSRDGDSTDTQYF few NA TRBJ2-3 TRBV2
TGTGCCACCAGCAGGCAGGGGTTGGGCGGGGAGCTGTTTTTT CATSRQGLGGELFF NA NA TRBJ2-2 TRBV15
TGTGCCAGCAGTTATGGGGAAAAACTGTTTTTT CASSYGEKLFF NA NA TRBJ1-4 TRBV6-5
TGTGCCAGCACATTGGAGCGGGAGTGGGAGACCCAGTACTTC CASTLEREWETQYF NA TRBD2 TRBJ2-5 TRBV5-6
TGTGCCAGTAGCTTAGCAGGGGGCACAGATACGCAGTATTTT CASSLAGGTDTQYF once NA TRBJ2-3 TRBV19
TGTGCCACCACCCGGCAGACAGGGGGAGCTAACTATGGCTACACCTTC CATTRQTGGANYGYTF NA TRBD1 TRBJ1-2 TRBV7-2
TGTGCCAGCAGCCAGGGACTAGCGGGAGTGCCTGAGCAGTTCTTC CASSQGLAGVPEQFF NA TRBD2 TRBJ2-1 TRBV13
TGTGCTAGCAGGGAAGGGACAGCCTATGGCTACACCTTC CASREGTAYGYTF NA TRBD1 TRBJ1-2 TRBV7-7
TGTGCCAGCAGCACTCGGACTAGCGGGGCTCAGTTCTTC CASSTRTSGAQFF NA TRBD2 TRBJ2-1 TRBV7-6
TGTGCCAGCAGTCCGCCGGGGCAGGGAAACTCTGGAAACACCATATATTTT CASSPPGQGNSGNTIYF few NA TRBJ1-3 TRBV28
TGTGCCAGTAGTATATTCCTCTCTCAGAACACCGGGGAGCTGTTTTTT CASSIFLSQNTGELFF NA NA TRBJ2-2 TRBV19
TGTGCCAGCAGCCTGGACAGGGCCGTCAATCAGCCCCAGCATTTT CASSLDRAVNQPQHF NA TRBD1 TRBJ1-5 TRBV28
TGTGCCAGCATCCTACAGGACAATCAGCCCCAGCATTTT CASILQDNQPQHF NA NA TRBJ1-5 TRBV6-1
TGTGCCAGCAGCCCGGGACAGGGATGGGCAGATACGCAGTATTTT CASSPGQGWADTQYF once TRBD1 TRBJ2-3 TRBV5-6
TGCGCCAGCAGCTTGACCCCCGGGACTAGCGGATCCTACGAGCAGTACTTC CASSLTPGTSGSYEQYF few TRBD2 TRBJ2-7 TRBV5-1
TGTGCCAGTAGTAATTCGTTCGCCGGAAGGTGGCGGGACCACCATCGAGAGACCCAGTACTTC CASSNSFAGRWRDHHRETQYF NA NA TRBJ2-5 TRBV19
TGTGCCAGCCGGGGGACTAGCGTCCCCCCTGAGACCCAGTACTTC CASRGTSVPPETQYF NA NA TRBJ2-5 TRBV21-1
TGTGCCAGCAGTGAATATGGCACTGAAGCTTTCTTT CASSEYGTEAFF few NA TRBJ1-1 TRBV6-1
TGCGCCAGCAGCTTGGACCACCCCGAAGAGACCCAGTACTTC CASSLDHPEETQYF NA NA TRBJ2-5 TRBV5-1
TGTGCCAGCAGTGAAGGCCTAGAAAACAATGAGCAGTTCTTC CASSEGLENNEQFF NA NA TRBJ2-1 TRBV6-4
TGCGCCAGCAGCCAGAAGGGACAGGGGGCGCCTACCGGGGAGCTGTTTTTT CASSQKGQGAPTGELFF once TRBD1 TRBJ2-2 TRBV4-1
TGTGCCAGCAGCTTAGGTGCCGAGACCCAGTACTTC CASSLGAETQYF NA NA TRBJ2-5 TRBV7-6
TGTGCCAGCATATACTTACAGGGGAGGGGGCAGCCCCAGCATTTT CASIYLQGRGQPQHF NA TRBD1 TRBJ1-5 TRBV6-1